Below are 11 T cell receptor beta chains sequenced from a single sample in a study of beta chain features in type 1 diabetes. Whole-study findings and limits: TCRB CDR3 length was moderately but significantly reduced in all four CD4+ subsets of Type 1 diabetes patients.

Expressed TCRB transcripts were sequenced, since all the RNA that had been isolated was reverse transcribed. Profiling relied on immunoSEQ multiplex PCR, and the TCRdb table lists in-frame clones only, not all of them. This sample has roughly 130,000 clones, with 15% to 20% found just once. What these receptors recognize is not known. Source material: central memory CD4+ T cells from blood. These receptors originate from a young man with type 1 diabetes.

This clone was observed many times. The V call is TRBV6-7, the J call TRBJ2-1, with D perhaps matching TRBD1 (5 bases). TRBV6-7 is reported as an ORF; its role is uncertain. The CDR3 runs to 17 residues. Trimming took 5 bases from V and 0 from J, leaving 17 bases between them. The CDR3 spells CASSPEPPDSSYNEQFF. In DNA, the CDR3 is TGTGCCAGCAGTCCCGAACCCCCAGACAGCTCCTACAATGAGCAGTTCTTC.

The V gene is TRBV30, the J gene TRBJ1-6; D is ambiguous. V was trimmed by 5 bases and J by 9 bases, leaving 17 bases between them. Germline V gene sequence: CDR1 GTSNPN, CDR2 SVGIG (reference sequence). The CDR3 is 14 residues long. The CDR3 sequence: CAWERASGGSPLHF. The CDR3 DNA follows: TGTGCCTGGGAACGGGCCTCCGGAGGTTCACCCCTCCACTTT.

This clone was seen more than once but under ten times. The chain recombines TRBV5-4 with TRBJ1-4; D gene uncertain. Germline V CDR1 and CDR2: SGHNT, YYREEE (reference sequence). There are 16 residues in the CDR3. Trimming took 0 bases from V and 5 from J, leaving 14 bases between them. CDR3: CASSLDSGQRNEKLFF. The CDR3 DNA reads TGTGCCAGCAGCTTGGACAGCGGCCAGAGGAATGAAAAACTGTTTTTT.

This clone was recorded a few times. CDR3 nucleotide sequence: TGCGCCAGCAGCTTAGACCGCGGTTTCTCTGGAAACACCATATATTTT. Translation gives CASSLDRGFSGNTIYF. The chain has TRBV5-1 and TRBJ1-3; the D is unclear. V lost 2 bases, J lost 0 bases, and 12 bases lay in between. CDR1 is SGHRS, CDR2 YFSETQ, per germline. The CDR3 sequence is 16 residues long.

This clone was picked up many times. This chain links TRBV5-1 with TRBJ1-4; D possibly corresponds to TRBD1 (5 bases). Trimming removed 0 bases from V and 7 bases from J, with 22 bases in between. This CDR3 has 18 amino acids. Germline V CDR1 and CDR2: SGHRS, YFSETQ. CDR3 nucleotides: TGCGCCAGCAGCTTGGGGGAAACCCCGCCCAGGGTCGCTGAAAAACTGTTTTTT. Translation gives CASSLGETPPRVAEKLFF.

The gene calls are TRBV2 and TRBJ2-5, with D perhaps matching TRBD1 (5 bases). The CDR3 has 15 amino acids. Germline CDR1 SNHLY, CDR2 FYNNEI. V was cut by 1 base and J by 4 bases, with 13 bases left in between. The DNA for the CDR3 is TGTGCCAGCAGTGAAGTGCCCCGAAGGGGAGAGACCCAGTACTTC. It yields the protein CASSEVPRRGETQYF.

This clone has just a few counts. The chain combines TRBV5-1 with TRBJ2-4; either TRBD1 or TRBD2 may fit D (5 bases each). The germline gives CDR1 SGHRS, CDR2 YFSETQ. V lost 5 bases, J lost 6 bases, and 15 bases lay in between. The length of the CDR3 is 14 residues. The DNA for the CDR3 is TGCGCCAGCAGTCTTCAACCTGGGGGAAACATTCAGTACTTC. Protein sequence: CASSLQPGGNIQYF.

The V gene is TRBV6-1, the J gene TRBJ2-3; D remains ambiguous. This CDR3 spans 13 amino acids. The germline V and J ends were trimmed by 4 bases and 4 bases, with 9 bases remaining between them. Germline V gives CDR1 MNHNS, CDR2 SASEGT. The CDR3 sequence: CASSGRPADTQYF. The CDR3 DNA is TGTGCCAGCAGTGGGAGACCGGCAGATACGCAGTATTTT.

This clone came up a few times. V is TRBV7-6 and J is TRBJ1-4; weak D call: TRBD1 (5 bases). Germline CDR1 SGHVS, CDR2 FNYEAQ. This CDR3 contains 19 residues. The germline V and J ends were trimmed by 5 bases and 0 bases, with 22 bases remaining between them. CDR3 DNA sequence: TGTGCCAGCAGCCCCTCCCCGGCAGCTTGGGGGTCAACTAATGAAAAACTGTTTTTT. This gives the protein CASSPSPAAWGSTNEKLFF.

This clone was seen only a few times. At one end, the junction sequence differs from germline, possibly due to a read error. This chain connects TRBV4-3 to TRBJ2-2; D gene ambiguous. The CDR3 spans 15 residues. CDR1 and CDR2 from the germline V gene are LGHNA and YSLEER. CDR3 in amino acids: CASSQEWPNTGELFF. The CDR3 nucleotides read TGCGCCAGCAGTCAAGAATGGCCTAACACCGGGGAGCTGTTTTTT.

This clone has just a few counts. The CDR3 bases are TGCGCCAGCAGGTGGGGAGAGAACACTGAAGCTTTCTTT. Translated, it gives CASRWGENTEAFF. The chain carries TRBV5-1 and TRBJ1-1; D not certain. Germline V gene sequence: CDR1 SGHRS, CDR2 YFSETQ. The CDR3 is 13 residues long. The germline V and J ends were trimmed by 5 bases and 1 base, with 9 bases remaining between them.